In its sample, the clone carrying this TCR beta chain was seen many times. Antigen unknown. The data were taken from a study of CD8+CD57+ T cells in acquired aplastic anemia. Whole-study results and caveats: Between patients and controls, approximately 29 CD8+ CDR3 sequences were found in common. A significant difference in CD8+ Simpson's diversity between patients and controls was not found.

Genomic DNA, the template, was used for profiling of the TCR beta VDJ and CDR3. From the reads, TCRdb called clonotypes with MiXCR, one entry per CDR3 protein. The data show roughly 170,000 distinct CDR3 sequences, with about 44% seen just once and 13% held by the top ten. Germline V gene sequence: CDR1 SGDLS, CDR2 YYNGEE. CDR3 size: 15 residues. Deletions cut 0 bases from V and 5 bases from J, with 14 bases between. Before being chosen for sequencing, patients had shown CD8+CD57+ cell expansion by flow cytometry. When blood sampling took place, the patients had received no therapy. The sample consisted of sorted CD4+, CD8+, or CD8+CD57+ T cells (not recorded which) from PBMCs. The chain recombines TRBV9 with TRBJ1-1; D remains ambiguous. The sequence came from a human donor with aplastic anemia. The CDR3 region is CASSVDPGTGTEAFF. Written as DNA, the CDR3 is TGTGCCAGCAGCGTAGACCCGGGTACGGGGACTGAAGCTTTCTTT.